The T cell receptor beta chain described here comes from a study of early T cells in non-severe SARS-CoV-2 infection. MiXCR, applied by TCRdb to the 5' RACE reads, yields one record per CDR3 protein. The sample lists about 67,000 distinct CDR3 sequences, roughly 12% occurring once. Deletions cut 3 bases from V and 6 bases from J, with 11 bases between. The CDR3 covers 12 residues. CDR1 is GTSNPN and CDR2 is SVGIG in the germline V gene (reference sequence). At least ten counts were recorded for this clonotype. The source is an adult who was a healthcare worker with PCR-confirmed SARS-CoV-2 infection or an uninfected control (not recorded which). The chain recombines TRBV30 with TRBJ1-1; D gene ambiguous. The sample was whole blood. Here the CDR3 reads CAWSLVSPEAFF. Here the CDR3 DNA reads TGTGCCTGGAGCCTGGTTTCGCCTGAAGCTTTCTTT.